This T cell receptor beta chain was identified during a study of identical twins. TCRdb reprocessed the 5' RACE reads via MiXCR and lists one record per CDR3 protein. This table has roughly 480,000 distinct CDR3 sequences, more than 20% appearing once. This clonotype was detected only a few times. The V and J ends lost 8 bases and 0 bases respectively, with 14 bases between them. The CDR3 loop spans 15 amino acids. Germline V CDR1 and CDR2: MNHNS, SASEGT. This sample was also put to use in a study of T cells expressing NK-cell markers. This second study notes: Restricting sorting to alpha-beta TCR T cells was achieved in several experiments by an anti-gamma-delta TCR antibody.

This receptor was obtained from a woman aged 18-29 years in good health. Sequencing used CD4+ T cells sorted from blood. V gene TRBV6-1 combines with J gene TRBJ2-4, with D unclear. CDR3: CASSTTALAKNIQYF. The CDR3 DNA follows: TGTGCCAGCTCCACGACGGCGCTAGCCAAAAACATTCAGTACTTC.